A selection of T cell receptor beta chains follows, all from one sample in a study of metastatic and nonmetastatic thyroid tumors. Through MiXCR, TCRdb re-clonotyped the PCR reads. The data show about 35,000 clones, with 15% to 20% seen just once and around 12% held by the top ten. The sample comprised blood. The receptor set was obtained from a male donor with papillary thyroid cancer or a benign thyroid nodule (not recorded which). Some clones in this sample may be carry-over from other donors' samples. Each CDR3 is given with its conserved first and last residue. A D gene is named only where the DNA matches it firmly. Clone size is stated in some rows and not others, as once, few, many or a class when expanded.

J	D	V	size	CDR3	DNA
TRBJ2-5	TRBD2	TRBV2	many	CASSGVAGVQRTQYF	TGTGCCAGCAGTGGGGTAGCGGGGGTCCAAAGGACCCAGTACTTC
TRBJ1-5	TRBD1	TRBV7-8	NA	CASSQGGEAQPQHF	TGTGCCAGCAGCCAGGGGGGGGAGGCTCAGCCCCAGCATTTT
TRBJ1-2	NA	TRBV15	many	CATSRDSTGSYGYTF	TGTGCCACCAGCAGAGATTCTACCGGTAGCTATGGCTACACCTTC
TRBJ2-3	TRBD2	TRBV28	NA	CASSWLAGGGTDTQYF	TGTGCCAGCAGTTGGCTAGCGGGAGGGGGCACAGATACGCAGTATTTT
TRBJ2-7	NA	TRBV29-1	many	CSVVVQGGFEQYF	TGCAGCGTTGTTGTACAGGGCGGGTTCGAGCAGTACTTC
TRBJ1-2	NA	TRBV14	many	CASSFITLTATKANYGYTF	TGTGCCAGCAGCTTCATAACATTAACGGCCACAAAAGCTAACTATGGCTACACCTTC
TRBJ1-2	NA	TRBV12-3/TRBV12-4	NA	CASSLGGGLQGYTF	TGTGCCAGCAGTTTGGGTGGGGGGCTGCAAGGCTACACCTTC
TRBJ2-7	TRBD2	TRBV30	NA	CAWSTSGYEQYF	TGTGCCTGGAGTACTAGCGGCTACGAGCAGTACTTC
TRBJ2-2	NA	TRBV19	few	CASSIATGHVRTGELFF	TGTGCCAGTAGTATTGCTACCGGCCATGTTAGGACCGGGGAGCTGTTTTTT
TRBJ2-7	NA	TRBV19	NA	CASSSAGPAEEQYF	TGTGCCAGTAGCTCGGCGGGACCCGCAGAAGAGCAGTACTTC
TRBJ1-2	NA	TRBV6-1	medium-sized	CASSESDTAVYGYTF	TGTGCCAGCAGTGAATCGGACACCGCTGTCTATGGCTACACCTTC
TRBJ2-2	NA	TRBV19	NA	CAGRGGELFF	TGTGCCGGTAGGGGGGGGGAGCTGTTTTTT
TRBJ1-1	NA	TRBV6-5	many	CASSYRQEAEAFF	TGTGCCAGCAGTTACCGACAGGAGGCTGAAGCTTTCTTT
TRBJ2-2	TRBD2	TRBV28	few	CASSLLAGVAGELFF	TGTGCCAGCAGCTTACTAGCGGGAGTTGCCGGGGAGCTGTTTTTT
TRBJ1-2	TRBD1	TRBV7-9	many	CASSMPGQGSGGYTF	TGTGCCAGCAGCATGCCGGGACAGGGATCGGGCGGCTACACCTTC
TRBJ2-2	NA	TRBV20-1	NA	CSATNSAGELFF	TGCAGTGCTACGAATAGCGCCGGGGAGCTGTTTTTT
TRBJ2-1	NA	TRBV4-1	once	CASSQEGLTNNEQFF	TGCGCCAGCAGCCAAGAGGGACTGACAAACAATGAGCAGTTCTTC
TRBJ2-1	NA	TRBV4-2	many	CASSPSDSSYNEQFF	TGTGCCAGCAGCCCCAGCGACAGCTCCTACAATGAGCAGTTCTTC
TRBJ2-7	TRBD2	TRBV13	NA	CASSSSGGAYEQYF	TGTGCCAGCAGCTCGAGCGGGGGTGCCTACGAGCAGTACTTC
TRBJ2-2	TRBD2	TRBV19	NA	CASSMTAGAGTGELFF	TGTGCCAGTAGTATGACAGCGGGAGCGGGCACCGGGGAGCTGTTTTTT
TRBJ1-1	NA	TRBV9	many	CASSVATSRAGETVGYTEAFF	TGTGCCAGCAGCGTAGCTACCTCGAGGGCAGGGGAAACAGTAGGGTACACTGAAGCTTTCTTT
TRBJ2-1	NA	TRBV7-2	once	CASSLSPSREQFF	TGTGCCAGCAGCTTATCCCCCTCGCGTGAGCAGTTCTTC
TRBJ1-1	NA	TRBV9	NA	CASSIGQNTEAFF	TGTGCCAGCAGCATCGGACAGAACACTGAAGCTTTCTTT
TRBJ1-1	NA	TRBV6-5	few	CASSYSTLGRCTEAFF	TGTGCCAGCAGTTACTCGACCCTTGGGCGGTGCACTGAAGCTTTCTTT
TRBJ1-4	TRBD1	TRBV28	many	CAIQTTGGKGTNEKLFF	TGTGCCATCCAAACGACAGGGGGAAAGGGAACTAATGAAAAACTGTTTTTT
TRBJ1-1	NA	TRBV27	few	CASSLFRNTEAFF	TGTGCCAGCAGTCTTTTCAGGAACACTGAAGCTTTCTTT
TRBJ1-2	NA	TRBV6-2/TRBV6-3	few	CASSYGAERQIYGYTF	TGTGCCAGCAGTTACGGGGCCGAAAGACAGATCTATGGCTACACCTTC
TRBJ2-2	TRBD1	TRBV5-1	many	CASSTGQRNTGELFF	TGCGCCAGCAGCACGGGACAGAGGAACACCGGGGAGCTGTTTTTT
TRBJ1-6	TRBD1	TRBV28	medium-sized	CASSFRGRHYNSPLHF	TGTGCCAGCAGTTTTAGGGGGCGTCACTATAATTCACCCCTCCACTTT
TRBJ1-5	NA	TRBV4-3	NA	CASSQDPGNQPQHF	TGCGCCAGCAGCCAAGATCCGGGCAATCAGCCCCAGCATTTT
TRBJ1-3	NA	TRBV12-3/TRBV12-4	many	CASLLTGRMVDTIYF	TGTGCCAGCCTTCTAACAGGGAGGATGGTTGACACCATATATTTT
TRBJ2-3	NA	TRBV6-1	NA	CASSGLVGERTQYF	TGTGCCAGCAGTGGACTAGTTGGAGAAAGAACGCAGTATTTT
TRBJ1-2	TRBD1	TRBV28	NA	CASSLSWLDRRNYGYTF	TGTGCCAGCAGTCTCTCGTGGCTGGACAGGCGAAACTATGGCTACACCTTC
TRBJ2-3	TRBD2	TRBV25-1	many	CASSEWAGGFRDTQYF	TGTGCCAGCAGTGAATGGGCGGGGGGCTTCAGGGATACGCAGTATTTT
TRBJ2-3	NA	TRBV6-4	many	CASSDSAGSTDTQYF	TGTGCCAGCAGTGACTCTGCGGGGAGCACAGATACGCAGTATTTT
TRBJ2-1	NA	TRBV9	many	CASSPGTDYNEQFF	TGTGCCAGCAGCCCAGGGACGGACTACAATGAGCAGTTCTTC
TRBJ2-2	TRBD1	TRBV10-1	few	CASSIRQGVTSGELFF	TGCGCCAGCAGCATCAGACAGGGAGTGACGTCCGGGGAGCTGTTTTTT
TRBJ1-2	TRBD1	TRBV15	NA	CATSRENRGSGYTF	TGTGCCACCAGCAGAGAAAACAGGGGTTCGGGCTACACCTTC
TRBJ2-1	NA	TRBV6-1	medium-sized	CASRGPQRNEQFF	TGTGCCAGCAGGGGCCCTCAGCGGAATGAGCAGTTCTTC
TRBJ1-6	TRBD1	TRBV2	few	CASSVHRGNSPLHF	TGTGCCAGCAGTGTACACAGGGGCAATTCACCCCTCCACTTT
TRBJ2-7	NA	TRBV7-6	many	CASSLAPGYEQYF	TGTGCCAGCAGCTTAGCGCCTGGGTACGAGCAGTACTTC
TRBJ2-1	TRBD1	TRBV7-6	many	CASSLASGQGWDEQFF	TGTGCCAGCAGCTTAGCGTCGGGACAGGGCTGGGATGAGCAGTTCTTC
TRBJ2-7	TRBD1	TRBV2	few	CASSAVSGGVGEQYF	TGTGCCAGCAGTGCGGTGTCAGGGGGCGTGGGTGAGCAGTACTTC
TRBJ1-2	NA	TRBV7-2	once	CASSGSGTYGYTF	TGTGCCAGCAGCGGTTCAGGGACCTATGGCTACACCTTC
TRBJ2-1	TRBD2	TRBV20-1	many	CSATDPRDYQSGGYNEQFF	TGCAGTGCTACCGATCCCCGGGACTATCAGTCCGGAGGATACAATGAGCAGTTCTTC
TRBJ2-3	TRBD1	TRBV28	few	CASTPGGGTGFNTQYF	TGTGCCAGCACCCCTGGAGGAGGGACAGGCTTTAATACGCAGTATTTT
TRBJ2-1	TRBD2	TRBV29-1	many	CSETGLAAYNEQFF	TGCAGCGAAACCGGACTAGCGGCCTACAATGAGCAGTTCTTC
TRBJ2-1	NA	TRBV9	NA	CASSVGGGERAYYNEQFF	TGTGCCAGCAGCGTAGGAGGCGGGGAACGTGCCTACTACAATGAGCAGTTCTTC
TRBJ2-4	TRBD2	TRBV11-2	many	CASSPNPFLAGAAAPYDIQYF	TGTGCCAGCAGCCCAAACCCATTCCTAGCGGGGGCCGCTGCACCCTATGACATTCAGTACTTC
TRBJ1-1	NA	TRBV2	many	CASSRDLMNTEAFF	TGTGCCAGCAGCAGAGATCTAATGAACACTGAAGCTTTCTTT
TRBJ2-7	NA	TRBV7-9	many	CASSLYGGAYEQYF	TGTGCCAGCAGCTTATACGGGGGAGCCTACGAGCAGTACTTC
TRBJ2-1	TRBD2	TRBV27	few	CASSLYGGTTTYNEQFF	TGTGCCAGCAGTTTATATGGCGGGACTACTACCTACAATGAGCAGTTCTTC
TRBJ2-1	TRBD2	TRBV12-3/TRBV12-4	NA	CASSLVIELAFYNEQFF	TGTGCCAGCAGTTTAGTTATAGAACTAGCGTTCTACAATGAGCAGTTCTTC
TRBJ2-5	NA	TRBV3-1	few	CASSHNPTLQETQYF	TGTGCCAGCAGCCATAATCCTACACTCCAAGAGACCCAGTACTTC
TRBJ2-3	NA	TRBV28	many	CASSWTTSTDTQYF	TGTGCCAGCAGTTGGACGACTAGCACAGATACGCAGTATTTT
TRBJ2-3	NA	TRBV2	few	CASSEFEAQYF	TGTGCCAGCAGTGAGTTTGAAGCGCAGTATTTT
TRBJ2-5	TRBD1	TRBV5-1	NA	CASSAGQGGGRETQYF	TGCGCCAGCAGCGCGGGACAGGGAGGTGGGAGAGAGACCCAGTACTTC
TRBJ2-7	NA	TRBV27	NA	CASSQARGPYEQYF	TGTGCCAGCAGCCAAGCCAGGGGACCCTACGAGCAGTACTTC
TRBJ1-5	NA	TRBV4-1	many	CASSHRGLGNQPQHF	TGCGCCAGCAGCCACCGAGGGCTGGGCAATCAGCCCCAGCATTTT